This T cell receptor (beta chain) came from a study of identical twins. Study-wide points: Fewer insertions characterized abundant cord blood beta clonotypes, whereas memory repertoires showed none. Out-of-frame sharing of TCR alpha in monozygotic twins was underestimated by models.

cDNA carried unique molecular identifiers, and a universal primer site was added by template switching. A single record per CDR3 protein comes from TCRdb applying MiXCR to the 5' RACE reads. Of around 690,000 distinct CDR3 sequences in the sample, around 20% are singletons; the top ten hold around 4.5%. Trimming removed 5 bases from V and 4 bases from J, with 11 bases in between. There are 13 residues in the CDR3. As concerns this clonotype: The antigen is not known.

These data also formed part of another study, on T cells expressing NK-cell markers. That publication notes: These clonotypes additionally ranked first within the CD3+CD56-NKG2C+ fraction of a few donors.

The source is a woman aged 18-29 years in good health. Input material: PBMCs. V and J are TRBV12-3 or TRBV12-4 and TRBJ1-1; no reliable D call. The CDR3: CASSPLLGTEAFF. CDR3 DNA sequence: TGTGCCAGCAGTCCCCTTCTAGGCACTGAAGCTTTCTTT.